These 4 T cell receptor beta chains came from one sample sequenced in a study of Graves' ophthalmopathy and Graves' hyperthyroidism. Beta-chain TCR CDR3 regions were amplified from RNA transcripts. RT-PCR in the first round used HTBI primers; a second-round multiplex PCR followed. TCRdb used MiXCR to reprocess the multiplex PCR reads, holding one entry per CDR3 protein. The data contain just over 400,000 distinct CDR3 sequences, around 21% of them singletons. Sequenced input: peripheral blood. The receptors shown here come from a woman under 30 with stable Graves' hyperthyroidism.

V and J are TRBV24-1 and TRBJ2-5; D is unclear. The CDR3 consists of 13 residues. V was trimmed by 9 bases and J by 5 bases, leaving 15 bases between them. The germline V gene encodes CDR1 KGHDR and CDR2 SFDVKD. The CDR3: CATARHGKETQYF. CDR3 nucleotides: TGTGCCACCGCGAGACACGGCAAGGAGACCCAGTACTTC.

This clonotype was seen many times. The V call is TRBV2, the J call TRBJ2-2; tentative D call: TRBD1 (5 bases). This CDR3 contains 15 residues. Trimming stripped 2 bases from V and 3 bases from J, with 10 bases between. CDR1 and CDR2 (germline): SNHLY, FYNNEI. In DNA form, the CDR3 reads TGTGCCAGCAGTGAAATAAGGGGTTACACCGGGGAGCTGTTTTTT. Translating it yields CASSEIRGYTGELFF.

This clonotype showed up many times. J is TRBJ1-2 and V is TRBV6-5; D is unclear. V lost 2 bases, J lost 8 bases, and 15 bases lay in between. This CDR3 comprises 14 residues. The germline gives CDR1 MNHEY, CDR2 SVGAGI. CDR3 region: CASSYPRGLYGYTF. CDR3 nucleotide sequence: TGTGCCAGCAGTTACCCAAGAGGGCTCTACGGCTACACCTTC.

The rearrangement joins TRBV3-1 to TRBJ2-5; possible D gene TRBD2, 5 bases. CDR1 is LGHDT and CDR2 is YNNKEL in the germline V gene (reference sequence). V gave up 4 bases and J gave up 2 bases, with 14 bases separating them. This CDR3 spans 15 amino acids. CDR3 sequence: CASSPGIGPQETQYF. As DNA, the CDR3 is TGTGCCAGCAGCCCCGGGATTGGCCCACAAGAGACCCAGTACTTC.